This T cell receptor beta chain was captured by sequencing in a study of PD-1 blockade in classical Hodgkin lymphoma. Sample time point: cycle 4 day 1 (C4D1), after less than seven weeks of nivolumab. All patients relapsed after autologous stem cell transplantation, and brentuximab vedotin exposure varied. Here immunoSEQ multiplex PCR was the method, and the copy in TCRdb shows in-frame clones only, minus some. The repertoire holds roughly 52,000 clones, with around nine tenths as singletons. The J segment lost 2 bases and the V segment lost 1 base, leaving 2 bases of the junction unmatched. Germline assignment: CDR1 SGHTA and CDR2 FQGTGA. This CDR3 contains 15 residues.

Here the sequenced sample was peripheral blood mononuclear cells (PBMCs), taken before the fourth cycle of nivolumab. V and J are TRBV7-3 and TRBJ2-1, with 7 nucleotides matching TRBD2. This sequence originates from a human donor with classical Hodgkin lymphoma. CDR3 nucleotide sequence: TGTGCCAGCAGCTTAATGAGCGGGACCTACAATGAGCAGTTCTTC. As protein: CASSLMSGTYNEQFF.